The 25 T cell receptor beta chains below come from one sample, sequenced in a study of beta chain features in type 1 diabetes. Study observations and caveats: Type 1 diabetes patients had TCRB CDR3s that were shorter (moderately but significantly so) in all four CD4+ subsets.

Every isolated RNA sample was fully reverse transcribed, so sequencing captured expressed TCRB transcripts. Using immunoSEQ multiplex PCR, the repertoire was profiled, and TCRdb retains in-frame clones only, with some absent. The sample contains approximately 250,000 clones, about 11% of which appear only once. Antigen specificity for these receptors is unknown. Sample: naive CD4+ T cells from blood. The receptors were sampled from a man aged 25 to 40 with type 1 diabetes.

The CDR3 spells CASKGTQSTGELFF. DNA of the CDR3: TGTGCCAGCAAGGGGACTCAATCCACCGGGGAGCTGTTTTTT. The chain carries TRBV2 and TRBJ2-2, with D possibly being TRBD2 (6 bases). The CDR3 is 14 residues long. The germline V and J ends were trimmed by 7 bases and 4 bases, with 13 bases remaining between them. Germline CDR1 reads SNHLY; CDR2 reads FYNNEI.

The chain links TRBV5-1 to TRBJ1-1, with 7 bases identical to TRBD1. V lost 5 bases, J lost 7 bases, and 11 bases stayed unmatched. The CDR3 sequence is 14 residues long. Looked up from germline, CDR1 is SGHRS and CDR2 is YFSETQ. CDR3 nucleotides: TGCGCCAGCAGTCGGAGGACAGGCCTTTTTGAAGCTTTCTTT. Protein sequence: CASSRRTGLFEAFF.

The rearrangement links TRBV7-9 to TRBJ2-5; TRBD1 aligns across 10 bases. The CDR3 totals 14 residues. In germline, CDR1 is SEHNR, CDR2 FQNEAQ (reference sequence). With 4 bases clipped from V and 4 bases from J, the junction kept 3 bases outside the gene matches. CDR3 region: CASSSGTGAETQYF. The CDR3 DNA reads TGTGCCAGCAGCTCGGGGACAGGGGCAGAGACCCAGTACTTC.

The rearrangement uses TRBV25-1 and TRBJ1-2; D possibly corresponds to TRBD1 (5 bases). The CDR3 contains 16 residues. Germline lookup yields CDR1 MGHDK and CDR2 SYGVNS. Deletions cut 11 bases from V and 6 bases from J, with 28 bases between. The chain's CDR3 is CASAQGWTTGLDGYTF. The CDR3 bases are TGTGCCTCAGCCCAAGGTTGGACAACCGGTTTGGATGGCTACACCTTC.

This clone was observed a handful of times. The rearrangement joins TRBV7-2 to TRBJ1-1, with TRBD1 identical over 10 bases. The CDR3 loop spans 13 amino acids. The germline V gene encodes CDR1 SGHTA and CDR2 FQGNSA. J gave up 4 bases and V 6 bases, and 2 bases lay outside the gene matches. The CDR3 loop reads CASRRTGGTEAFF. The CDR3 DNA follows: TGTGCCAGCAGGAGGACAGGGGGCACTGAAGCTTTCTTT.

This clone was seen more than once but under ten times. This chain links TRBV12-5 with TRBJ2-1, with 7 bases that match TRBD2. The CDR3 loop spans 18 amino acids. Germline CDR1 is LGHNT and CDR2 is FRNRAP. Germline trimming cut 0 bases from V and 3 bases from J; bases unmatched to any gene: 11. DNA for the CDR3: TGTGCTAGTGGTTTGGTACATCGGAGCGGGGCGCTCTACAATGAGCAGTTCTTC. Translated: CASGLVHRSGALYNEQFF.

The chain is built from TRBV6-5 and TRBJ1-4, with TRBD1 matching 8 bases. After removal of 7 bases from V and 7 bases from J, the junction contained 2 bases not matched to a gene. Germline CDR1 is MNHEY and CDR2 is SVGAGI. This CDR3 is built from 12 residues. The CDR3 region is CASMGTGEKLFF. The CDR3 coding sequence is TGTGCCAGCATGGGGACAGGTGAAAAACTGTTTTTT.

J is TRBJ2-6 and V is TRBV5-1, with D possibly matching TRBD1 (6 bases). Trimming removed 9 bases at V and 0 bases at J, with 10 bases between. The CDR3 is 14 amino acids. From germline, CDR1 is SGHRS and CDR2 YFSETQ. Here the CDR3 DNA reads TGCGCCACCCGAGGGGGCTCTGGGGCCAACGTCCTGACTTTC. It yields the protein CATRGGSGANVLTF.

This clone was seen a handful of times. This CDR3 is CASSPAGENSPLHF. The CDR3 DNA reads TGCGCCAGCAGCCCTGCGGGGGAAAATTCACCCCTCCACTTT. V usage is TRBV5-1 and J usage is TRBJ1-6, with D possibly being TRBD1 (5 bases). The CDR3 is 14 residues long. Germline V lookup: CDR1 SGHRS, CDR2 YFSETQ. V dropped 4 bases and J dropped 7 bases, with 12 bases sitting between them. Full variable domain (outside the CDR3, taken from reference TRBV5-1 and TRBJ1-6): KAGVTQTPRYLIKTRGQQVTLSCSPISGHRSVSWYQQTPGQGLQFLFEYFSETQRNKGNFPGRFSGRQFSNSRSEMNVSTLELGDSALYLCASSPAGENSPLHFGNGTRLTVT.

The V and J genes are TRBV2 and TRBJ1-2; D perhaps matches TRBD1 (5 bases). The CDR3 sequence is 13 residues long. With 6 bases removed from V and 6 bases from J, the gap between germline ends came to 14 bases. Germline V gene data show CDR1 as SNHLY and CDR2 as FYNNEI. The CDR3 here is CASSPGTDNGYTF. In DNA, the CDR3 is TGTGCCAGCAGCCCCGGGACTGATAATGGCTACACCTTC.

The sample holds a few counts of this clone. The gene calls are TRBV30 and TRBJ1-1; TRBD1 might be the D (5 bases). The V end was cut by 5 bases, the J end by 2 bases, with 15 bases between. The CDR3 loop spans 14 amino acids. From germline, CDR1 is GTSNPN and CDR2 SVGIG (reference sequence). The CDR3 is CAWERWGVNTEAFF. The CDR3 region has the DNA TGTGCCTGGGAGCGGTGGGGGGTAAACACTGAAGCTTTCTTT.

The rearrangement uses TRBV5-1 and TRBJ2-3; 13 bases line up with TRBD2. Trimming at V came to 3 bases and at J to 2 bases, leaving 6 bases not matched to a gene. Germline V CDR1 and CDR2: SGHRS, YFSETQ. The CDR3 totals 17 residues. This CDR3 is CASSWGTSGASTDTQYF. DNA for the CDR3: TGCGCCAGCAGCTGGGGGACTAGCGGGGCTTCCACAGATACGCAGTATTTT.

The chain uses TRBV2 and TRBJ2-1, with a possible D match to TRBD2 (7 bases). There are 15 residues in the CDR3. Trimming removed 3 bases at V and 9 bases at J, with 18 bases between. The germline gives CDR1 SNHLY, CDR2 FYNNEI. The CDR3 here is CASSEVEGGYGEQFF. The CDR3 DNA is TGTGCCAGCAGTGAGGTCGAGGGGGGGTACGGTGAGCAGTTCTTC.

The chain combines TRBV4-1 with TRBJ2-2; TRBD2 is a possible D gene (5 bases). Per germline, CDR1 MGHRA and CDR2 YSYEKL. V lost 1 base to trimming and J lost 0 bases, with 12 bases between them. The CDR3 is made up of 17 amino acids. CDR3 protein: CASSQGRRSSNTGELFF. The CDR3 region has the DNA TGCGCCAGCAGCCAAGGGAGGCGGTCGTCGAACACCGGGGAGCTGTTTTTT.

V is TRBV7-9 and J is TRBJ2-1, with 9 bases identical to TRBD1. The CDR3 runs 13 residues. With V trimmed by 5 bases and J by 8 bases, 4 bases remained unmatched. Looked up from germline, CDR1 is SEHNR and CDR2 is FQNEAQ (reference sequence). The CDR3 DNA reads as TGTGCCAGCAGCGCGGGGGACAGGGATGAGCAGTTCTTC. Its translation is CASSAGDRDEQFF.

This clone was detected only a few times. This chain uses TRBV29-1 with TRBJ1-4; 8 nucleotides match TRBD1. The J segment lost 13 bases and the V segment lost 3 bases, leaving 10 bases of the junction unmatched. The CDR3 consists of 13 residues. CDR1 is SQVTM, CDR2 ANQGSEA, per germline. The CDR3 spells CSVETGQGTGLFF. CDR3 nucleotide sequence: TGCAGCGTTGAGACCGGACAGGGAACGGGACTGTTTTTT.

The chain recombines TRBV6-6 with TRBJ1-5; D gene uncertain. CDR1 MNHNY and CDR2 SVGAGI come from the germline V gene (reference sequence). This CDR3 has 12 amino acids. Trimming removed 0 bases from V and 9 bases from J, with 6 bases in between. The CDR3 reads CASSYSEVPQHF. CDR3 sequence (DNA): TGTGCCAGCAGTTACTCAGAGGTGCCCCAGCATTTT.

This clone turned up a few times. The V gene is TRBV28, the J gene TRBJ1-2, with 9 bases matching TRBD1. The ends lost 5 bases at V and 6 bases at J; junction bases unmatched: 7. There are 14 residues in the CDR3. Germline CDR1 and CDR2: MDHEN and SYDVKM. CDR3 loop: CASSPGQGIHGYTF. The DNA for the CDR3 is TGTGCCAGCAGTCCAGGACAGGGGATCCATGGCTACACCTTC.

The rearrangement joins TRBV28 to TRBJ2-6; D is unclear. The CDR3 sequence is 15 residues long. The V end lost 5 bases, the J end lost 4 bases, and 12 bases lay between the germline ends. In germline, CDR1 is MDHEN, CDR2 SYDVKM. This CDR3 is CASSGSGAGANVLTF. DNA of the CDR3: TGTGCCAGCAGTGGCTCAGGCGCGGGGGCCAACGTCCTGACTTTC.

The sample holds a few counts of this clone. V and J are TRBV4-3 and TRBJ2-5; 7 positions match TRBD1. The CDR3 is 13 residues long. V lost 1 base to trimming and J lost 4 bases; unmatched junction nucleotides: 0. Per germline, CDR1 LGHNA and CDR2 YSLEER. The CDR3 protein is CASSQGQGETQYF. The CDR3 DNA follows: TGCGCCAGCAGCCAAGGACAGGGAGAGACCCAGTACTTC.

The chain carries TRBV5-1 and TRBJ2-1; no clear D gene. From germline, CDR1 is SGHRS and CDR2 YFSETQ. V gave up 3 bases and J gave up 3 bases, with 16 bases separating them. This CDR3 has 16 amino acids. CDR3 sequence reads: CASSSQVTRHYNEQFF. The CDR3 DNA is TGCGCCAGCAGCTCCCAGGTGACAAGACACTACAATGAGCAGTTCTTC.

This chain connects TRBV5-1 to TRBJ1-6, with a possible D match to TRBD1 (5 bases). V shed 6 bases and J shed 13 bases, with 20 bases lying between them. The CDR3 totals 14 residues. Germline CDR1 is SGHRS and CDR2 is YFSETQ. CDR3 DNA sequence: TGCGCCAGCACGGTCGGACAACGGTTTGCCCCCCTCCACTTT. Amino acids: CASTVGQRFAPLHF.

This clone came up many times. This chain uses TRBV29-1 with TRBJ2-5, with D possibly TRBD1 on 5 matching bases. This CDR3 comprises 10 residues. From germline, CDR1 is SQVTM and CDR2 ANQGSEA. V dropped 7 bases and J dropped 4 bases, with 7 bases sitting between them. CDR3 residues: CSGGVETQYF. In DNA, the CDR3 is TGCAGCGGGGGCGTAGAGACCCAGTACTTC.

Only a few counts were recorded for this clone. The chain combines TRBV7-2 with TRBJ2-4, with D hard to call. Germline V gene lookup returns CDR1 SGHTA and CDR2 FQGNSA. The CDR3 is made up of 16 amino acids. V was pared by 4 bases and J by 4 bases, with 17 bases between. This CDR3 reads CASSSRESAAKNIQYF. CDR3 in DNA: TGTGCCAGCAGCTCCCGCGAGAGCGCCGCGAAAAACATTCAGTACTTC.

This clone has just a few counts. This chain connects TRBV2 to TRBJ2-5; D is perhaps TRBD2 (6 bases). Looked up from germline, CDR1 is SNHLY and CDR2 is FYNNEI. Trimming took 3 bases from V and 7 from J, leaving 6 bases between them. CDR3 size: 11 residues. Written as DNA, the CDR3 is TGTGCCAGCAGTGAGGGGGGGACCCAGTACTTC. Translated: CASSEGGTQYF.